A single TCR beta chain is shown here with its context. Its specific antigen is unknown. The record has no base qualities; no much larger clone is one base away. The immunoSEQ Assay was used to sequence TCR beta CDR3 regions from DNA. In the paper's pipeline: T cell density was computed as TCR beta template counts normalized to usable DNA estimated by amplifying housekeeping genes. The preseqR package was used to estimate richness by extrapolating to 400,000 templates for PBMC samples and to 120,000 templates for tissue samples. Clonality was defined as one minus Pielou's evenness. To identify tissue-enriched TCRs, differential abundance testing was run on productive amino-acid clonotypes with a minimum total count of 5 and an alpha of 0.1. Repertoire overlap between compartments was quantified with the Jaccard Index and Morisita Overlap Index. GLIPH clustered TCR beta CDR3s with public tetramer-defined viral CDR3s; viral motifs required at least three viral sequences plus V-gene enrichment. TCRdb holds this immuneACCESS table with in-frame rearrangements only. Some clones are missing; in checked studies, unresolved V genes explain under half, and the rest has no known cause. V and J calls and clone size follow that table, whereas D and trimming were derived from the DNA. Present in this sample are 40,000 or so clones, 79% of which were seen just once. The top ten constitute over 30% of the sample.

In the germline V gene, CDR1 corresponds to SGHRS and CDR2 to YFSETQ. The CDR3, cysteine through phenylalanine, is 13 amino acids long. The sequence is cut down to CDR3 DNA, 39 bases in frame from base 1. V was cut back by 4 bases and J by 9 bases, leaving a gap of 14 bases between them. This record belongs to a study of T cells in localized non-small cell lung cancer (dated by TCRdb to between 2020 and 2021). About the study as a whole: The study examined T cell repertoires in approximately 240 patients with early-stage NSCLC and compared tumors with uninvolved tumor-adjacent lungs. The cohort consisted of 236 treatment-naive NSCLC patients whose localized lung tumors had been resected. Of the NSCLC patients, about 130 were male and approximately 100 were female, and the mean age was approximately 69 years.

At diagnosis, peripheral blood, uninvolved tumor-adjacent lung and tumor were collected and stored as a combination of fresh-frozen and FFPE material. For TCR repertoire profiling, blood samples were analyzed in the form of peripheral blood mononuclear cells. What the work shows at the level of the full study, not this receptor alone: Longer overall survival was associated with higher T cell density in blood, whereas shorter survival was associated with higher clonality in adjacent lung. The highest T cell clonality was observed in uninvolved tumor-adjacent lung, where clonality exceeded that of tumor, suggesting that antigenic responses were more focused in uninvolved tumor-adjacent lung. A median of roughly 60 of the top 100 tumor clones were detected in paired uninvolved adjacent lung, and about 29 of these tumor clones were also found among the top 100 clones of the paired uninvolved adjacent lung. Because the study design was exploratory, TCR variables were selected using unadjusted p-values without false-discovery rate correction. Because multi-region sequencing of the tumors was not done, intratumor heterogeneity could not be ruled out.

The rearrangement joined TRBV5-1 to TRBJ2-1; possibly the D gene is TRBD1, per 7 matching bases. The sequence came from a woman aged 40-69 years with stage II squamous cell lung carcinoma. The sequencing here drew on PBMCs, taken before any cancer treatment. The DNA sequence follows: TGCGCCAGCAGCCTCGACCAGGGGGGTGAGCAGTTCTTC. The translation is CASSLDQGGEQFF.